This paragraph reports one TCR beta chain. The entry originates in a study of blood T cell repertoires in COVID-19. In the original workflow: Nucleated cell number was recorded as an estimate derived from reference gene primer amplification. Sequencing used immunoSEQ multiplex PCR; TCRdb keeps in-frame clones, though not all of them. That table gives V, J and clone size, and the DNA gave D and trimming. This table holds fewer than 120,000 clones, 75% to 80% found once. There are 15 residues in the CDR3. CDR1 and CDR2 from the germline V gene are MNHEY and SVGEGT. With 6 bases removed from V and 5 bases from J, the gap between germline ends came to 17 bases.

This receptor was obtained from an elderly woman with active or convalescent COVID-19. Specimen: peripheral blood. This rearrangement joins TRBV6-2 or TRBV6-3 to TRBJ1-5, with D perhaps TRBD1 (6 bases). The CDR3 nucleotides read TGTGCCAGCAGCAGGCAAGGGGGATCGTATCAGCCCCAGCATTTT. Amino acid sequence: CASSRQGGSYQPQHF.